This entry lists 30 T cell receptor beta chains sequenced from one sample in a study of blood T cell repertoires in COVID-19. Method: immunoSEQ multiplex PCR; TCRdb's copy keeps in-frame clones and lacks some. The data show approximately 210,000 clones, under 90% seen once. Input material: PBMCs or T cells enriched from blood (not recorded which). These TCRs come from a woman in her 50s with acute COVID-19.

The chain links TRBV7-8 to TRBJ1-6; 7 bases fit TRBD1. The CDR3 covers 16 residues. V was clipped by 5 bases and J by 10 bases; unmatched bases: 14. The germline V gene encodes CDR1 SGHVS and CDR2 FQNEAQ. CDR3 DNA sequence: TGTGCCAGCAGCGCAGGGGGAGGTTTGGTAGGGTCACCCCTCCACTTT. It yields the protein CASSAGGGLVGSPLHF.

The chain recombines TRBV11-2 with TRBJ2-3, with 10 bases fitting TRBD2. V gave up 3 bases and J gave up 6 bases; unmatched junction bases: 15. Looked up from germline, CDR1 is SGHAT and CDR2 is FQNNGV. The CDR3 runs to 18 residues. The CDR3 reads CASSFSLLLSGGADTQYF. The CDR3 DNA follows: TGTGCCAGCAGCTTTAGTCTCCTTCTAAGCGGGGGGGCCGATACGCAGTATTTT.

The rearrangement links TRBV2 to TRBJ2-7; TRBD1 is a possible D gene (6 bases). CDR1 and CDR2 (germline): SNHLY, FYNNEI. The ends were cut back, 6 bases at V and 0 bases at J, with 12 bases in the middle. This CDR3 is built from 14 residues. DNA of the CDR3: TGTGCCAGCAGCGGACAGAGGAGCTCCTACGAGCAGTACTTC. Translating gives CASSGQRSSYEQYF.

This chain connects TRBV19 to TRBJ1-4; no clear D. This CDR3 is built from 15 residues. Deletions cut 3 bases from V and 5 bases from J, with 13 bases between. Germline V gene sequence: CDR1 LNHDA, CDR2 SQIVND (reference sequence). This CDR3 reads CASSMWAAGNEKLFF. The CDR3 nucleotides read TGTGCCAGTAGTATGTGGGCAGCGGGAAATGAAAAACTGTTTTTT.

In its sample, this clone was seen once. The V and J genes are TRBV28 and TRBJ1-2; the D gene is possibly TRBD1 (5 bases). Deletions cut 7 bases from V and 10 bases from J, with 13 bases between. In germline, CDR1 is MDHEN, CDR2 SYDVKM. The CDR3 has 11 residues. The chain's CDR3 is CASTSNRFYTF. Here the CDR3 DNA reads TGTGCCAGCACCTCTAACAGGTTCTACACCTTC.

The chain is built from TRBV5-4 and TRBJ1-2, with a tentative D call TRBD1 (5 bases). Trimming took 4 bases from V and 4 from J, leaving 14 bases between them. The CDR3 length is 14 residues. Germline values: CDR1 SGHNT, CDR2 YYREEE (reference sequence). CDR3 sequence (DNA): TGTGCCAGCAGCGGGGATGGGGGAGGCTATGGCTACACCTTC. Protein sequence: CASSGDGGGYGYTF.

This clone has a single count. The rearrangement uses TRBV28 and TRBJ1-2; 8 positions match TRBD1. With V trimmed by 6 bases and J by 5 bases, 5 bases remained unmatched. CDR3 length: 13 amino acids. Germline V gene lookup returns CDR1 MDHEN and CDR2 SYDVKM. Here the CDR3 reads CASSPRQGYGYTF. The CDR3 DNA is TGTGCCAGCAGCCCTCGACAGGGGTATGGCTACACCTTC.

The chain couples TRBV5-8 to TRBJ2-7; D remains ambiguous. The V gene lost 4 bases and the J gene lost 7 bases, with 18 bases spanning the gap. Per the germline V gene, CDR1 is SGHTS and CDR2 is YDEGEE. The CDR3 has 14 residues. The CDR3 region is CASSLPRYFGEQYF. The CDR3 bases are TGTGCCAGCAGCCTCCCCAGATACTTCGGGGAGCAGTACTTC.

The chain uses TRBV6-5 and TRBJ1-1; D uncertain. Per the germline V gene, CDR1 is MNHEY and CDR2 is SVGAGI. The V end lost 5 bases, the J end lost 1 base, and 11 bases lay between the germline ends. The CDR3 runs 14 residues. CDR3 bases: TGTGCCAGCAGTCACCCGGAGGGGAACACTGAAGCTTTCTTT. It yields the protein CASSHPEGNTEAFF.

J is TRBJ2-2 and V is TRBV12-3 or TRBV12-4; unclear D gene. The V end lost 4 bases, the J end lost 6 bases, and 6 bases lay between the germline ends. The CDR3 has 12 residues. CDR3 nucleotide sequence: TGTGCCAGCAGTTCCGAGGCCGGGGAGCTGTTTTTT. The encoded protein is CASSSEAGELFF.

The chain carries TRBV11-1 and TRBJ1-2; TRBD1 matches 11 bases. Trimming at V came to 4 bases and at J to 6 bases, leaving 4 bases not matched to a gene. The germline V gene has CDR1 SGHAT and CDR2 FQDESV (reference sequence). The CDR3 consists of 14 residues. Here the CDR3 DNA reads TGTGCCAGCAGCTCTGGACAGGGGGCGGATGGCTACACCTTC. It encodes CASSSGQGADGYTF.

This clone was observed a handful of times. V usage is TRBV7-6 and J usage is TRBJ2-7, with D perhaps matching TRBD2 (5 bases). The V gene lost 5 bases and the J gene lost 7 bases, with 15 bases spanning the gap. CDR1 is SGHVS, CDR2 FNYEAQ, per germline. The CDR3 consists of 13 residues. CDR3 nucleotide sequence: TGTGCCAGCAGCCGGTTATTGGGGAGAGAGCAGTACTTC. As protein: CASSRLLGREQYF.

The chain carries TRBV5-5 and TRBJ2-7, with 9 nucleotides matching TRBD1. Germline values: CDR1 SGHKS, CDR2 YYEKEE (reference sequence). Trimming removed 4 bases from V and 7 bases from J; junction bases left unmatched: 9. The CDR3 loop spans 14 amino acids. CDR3: CASSTWTGEGEQYF. The CDR3, as DNA: TGTGCCAGCAGCACCTGGACAGGGGAGGGAGAGCAGTACTTC. Together with reference TRBV5-5 and TRBJ2-7, the CDR3 gives the full variable domain: DAGVTQSPTHLIKTRGQQVTLRCSPISGHKSVSWYQQVLGQGPQFIFQYYEKEERGRGNFPDRFSARQFPNYSSELNVNALLLGDSALYLCASSTWTGEGEQYFGPGTRLTVT.

This clone appeared a single time. J is TRBJ2-3 and V is TRBV19; tentative D call: TRBD2 (6 bases). The CDR3 runs to 15 residues. Per the germline V gene, CDR1 is LNHDA and CDR2 is SQIVND (reference sequence). Between the trimmed V and J ends, which lost 5 bases and 2 bases, there was a span of 14 bases. This CDR3 is CASSPVWDSTDTQYF. As DNA, the CDR3 is TGTGCCAGTAGTCCCGTCTGGGACTCCACAGATACGCAGTATTTT.

V gene TRBV9 combines with J gene TRBJ1-3; D unresolved. The CDR3 extends over 13 amino acids. V lost 0 bases to trimming and J lost 9 bases, with 10 bases between them. Germline V gives CDR1 SGDLS, CDR2 YYNGEE. For the CDR3, the DNA is TGTGCCAGCAGCGTAGGGGAGTTAGCCACCATATATTTT. Translated: CASSVGELATIYF. Full variable domain (rest looked up from reference TRBV9 and TRBJ1-3): DSGVTQTPKHLITATGQRVTLRCSPRSGDLSVYWYQQSLDQGLQFLIQYYNGEERAKGNILERFSAQQFPDLHSELNLSSLELGDSALYFCASSVGELATIYFGEGSWLTVV.

This chain's CDR3 is CASSPLSGYEQYF. CDR3 sequence (DNA): TGCGCCAGCAGCCCCTTGAGCGGGTACGAGCAGTACTTC. The gene calls are TRBV4-1 and TRBJ2-7; maybe TRBD2 (6 bases). Germline V gene data show CDR1 as MGHRA and CDR2 as YSYEKL. Trimming removed 4 bases from V and 4 bases from J, with 11 bases in between. The CDR3 is made up of 13 amino acids.

The chain couples TRBV7-2 to TRBJ2-6, with 12 bases aligning to TRBD2. Per germline, CDR1 SGHTA and CDR2 FQGNSA. This CDR3 has 18 residues. Trimming at V came to 6 bases and at J to 1 base, leaving 7 bases not matched to a gene. The CDR3 DNA follows: TGTGCCAGCAGACCGACTAGCGGGAGTGCGTCTGGGGCCAACGTCCTGACTTTC. Its protein product is CASRPTSGSASGANVLTF.

The chain couples TRBV5-1 to TRBJ1-2; 7 bases align to TRBD1. The V gene's germline CDR1 is SGHRS and CDR2 YFSETQ. There are 13 residues in the CDR3. V shed 3 bases, J shed 6 bases, and the junction held 5 bases outside the gene matches. The CDR3 reads CASSSTGDHGYTF. As DNA, the CDR3 is TGCGCCAGCAGCTCAACAGGGGATCATGGCTACACCTTC.

This chain joins TRBV7-2 and TRBJ2-3; 11 positions agree with TRBD2. The CDR3 runs 15 residues. The germline V gene has CDR1 SGHTA and CDR2 FQGNSA. The J segment lost 8 bases and the V segment lost 6 bases, leaving 10 bases of the junction unmatched. CDR3 nucleotide sequence: TGTGCCAGCAGGTCGGATAGCGGGAGGGGGGGTACGCAGTATTTT. As protein: CASRSDSGRGGTQYF.

This chain joins TRBV10-3 and TRBJ2-1; TRBD2 matches at 8 bases. The CDR3 contains 14 residues. The trim removed 3 bases at V and 7 bases at J, leaving 5 bases unmatched. CDR1 ENHRY and CDR2 SYGVKD come from the germline V gene. This CDR3 reads CAISEAGVGNEQFF. CDR3 DNA: TGTGCCATCAGTGAAGCGGGAGTGGGGAATGAGCAGTTCTTC.

The CDR3: CASSEASGDNSPLHF. The CDR3 DNA is TGTGCCAGCAGTGAAGCGTCAGGGGATAATTCACCCCTCCACTTT. The V gene is TRBV6-1, the J gene TRBJ1-6; TRBD1 might be the D (6 bases). Germline CDR1 reads MNHNS; CDR2 reads SASEGT. The V gene lost 0 bases and the J gene lost 5 bases, with 8 bases spanning the gap. The CDR3 has 15 residues.

V is TRBV5-1 and J is TRBJ2-5, with TRBD1 identical over 7 bases. CDR1 and CDR2 (germline): SGHRS, YFSETQ. J gave up 2 bases and V 3 bases, and 7 bases lay outside the gene matches. The CDR3 spans 15 residues. The CDR3 DNA is TGCGCCAGCAGCTCCTTACAGGGGTTTCAAGAGACCCAGTACTTC. Its translation is CASSSLQGFQETQYF. Combining the CDR3 with reference TRBV5-1 and TRBJ2-5 gives the whole variable domain KAGVTQTPRYLIKTRGQQVTLSCSPISGHRSVSWYQQTPGQGLQFLFEYFSETQRNKGNFPGRFSGRQFSNSRSEMNVSTLELGDSALYLCASSSLQGFQETQYFGPGTRLLVL.

The chain couples TRBV2 to TRBJ2-3, with unresolved D. The CDR3 contains 12 residues. CDR1 is SNHLY and CDR2 is FYNNEI in the germline V gene. V was pared by 8 bases and J by 6 bases, with 12 bases between. CDR3 DNA sequence: TGTGCCAGCGCCCTGACAACGGATACGCAGTATTTT. Translated, it gives CASALTTDTQYF.

The chain is built from TRBV2 and TRBJ1-3, with a possible D match to TRBD1 (5 bases). V was pared by 5 bases and J by 1 base, with 12 bases between. The CDR3 consists of 15 residues. The V gene's germline CDR1 is SNHLY and CDR2 FYNNEI. Here the CDR3 reads CASSSRVTSGNTIYF. CDR3 coding DNA: TGTGCCAGCAGTTCCAGGGTAACGTCTGGAAACACCATATATTTT.

The rearrangement uses TRBV9 and TRBJ2-3; 13 bases agree with TRBD2. There are 17 residues in the CDR3. The ends lost 3 bases at V and 8 bases at J; junction bases unmatched: 12. Germline values: CDR1 SGDLS, CDR2 YYNGEE. The CDR3 loop is CASSGPGLAGAGATQYF. The CDR3 nucleotides are TGTGCCAGCAGCGGACCCGGACTAGCGGGGGCCGGAGCTACGCAGTATTTT.

CDR3 loop: CASSLDLSGQETQYF. Written as DNA, the CDR3 is TGTGCCAGCAGCTTAGATCTGAGCGGCCAAGAGACCCAGTACTTC. This chain links TRBV11-3 with TRBJ2-5; D is perhaps TRBD2 (5 bases). From germline, CDR1 is SGHNT and CDR2 YENEEA. The CDR3 length is 15 residues. V lost 0 bases and J lost 1, with 9 bases in between.

The chain has TRBV6-5 and TRBJ2-1; 8 bases fit TRBD2. The CDR3 spans 15 residues. Germline CDR1 is MNHEY and CDR2 is SVGAGI. The V segment lost 8 bases and the J segment 2 bases; nucleotides outside the gene matches: 8. The CDR3 nucleotides read TGTGCCAGCGGGGTAGGGACTAGAGCCTACAATGAGCAGTTCTTC. It codes for CASGVGTRAYNEQFF.

This clone was observed once. V usage is TRBV7-8 and J usage is TRBJ1-4, with a possible D match to TRBD1 (6 bases). Looked up from germline, CDR1 is SGHVS and CDR2 is FQNEAQ. Between the trimmed V and J ends, which lost 5 bases and 8 bases, there was a span of 6 bases. The CDR3 loop spans 11 amino acids. DNA of the CDR3: TGTGCCAGCAGCGGGGGCGAAAAACTGTTTTTT. Translation gives CASSGGEKLFF. Filled out from reference TRBV7-8 and TRBJ1-4, the complete variable domain reads GAGVSQSPRYKVAKRGQDVALRCDPISGHVSLFWYQQALGQGPEFLTYFQNEAQLDKSGLPSDRFFAERPEGSVSTLKIQRTQQEDSAVYLCASSGGEKLFFGSGTQLSVL.

J is TRBJ2-1 and V is TRBV23-1; 9 bases line up with TRBD1. Being an ORF, TRBV23-1 has a function that is uncertain. Trimming removed 8 bases from V and 9 bases from J; junction bases left unmatched: 11. CDR3 length: 14 amino acids. The CDR3 loop is CASATGTGYFEQFF. The CDR3 region has the DNA TGCGCCAGCGCGACCGGGACAGGGTATTTTGAGCAGTTCTTC.

The count of this clone is one. The genes are TRBV28 and TRBJ1-6; tentatively, D is TRBD1 (6 bases). CDR3 length: 13 amino acids. CDR1 is MDHEN and CDR2 is SYDVKM in the germline V gene. Deletions cut 5 bases from V and 11 bases from J, with 13 bases between. CDR3 nucleotide sequence: TGTGCCAGCAGTCTGAACAGGGTCCCACCCCTCCACTTT. This encodes CASSLNRVPPLHF.